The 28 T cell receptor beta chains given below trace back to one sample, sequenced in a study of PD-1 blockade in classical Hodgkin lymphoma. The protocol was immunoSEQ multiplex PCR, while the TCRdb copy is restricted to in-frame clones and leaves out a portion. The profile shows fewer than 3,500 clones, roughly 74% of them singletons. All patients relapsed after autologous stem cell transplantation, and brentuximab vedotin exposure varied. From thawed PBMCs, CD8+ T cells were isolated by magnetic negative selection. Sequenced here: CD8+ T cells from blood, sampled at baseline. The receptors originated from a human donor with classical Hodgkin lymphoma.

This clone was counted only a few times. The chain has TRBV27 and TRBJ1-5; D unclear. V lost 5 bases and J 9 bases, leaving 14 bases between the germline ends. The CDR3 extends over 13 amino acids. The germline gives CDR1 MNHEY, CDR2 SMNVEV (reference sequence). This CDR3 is CASSPHFLGPQHF. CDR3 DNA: TGTGCCAGCAGTCCACACTTCCTGGGGCCCCAGCATTTT.

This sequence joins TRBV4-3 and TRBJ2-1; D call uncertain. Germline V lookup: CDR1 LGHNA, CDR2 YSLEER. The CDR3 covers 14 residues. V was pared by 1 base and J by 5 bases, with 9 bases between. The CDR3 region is CASSQGAWDNEQFF. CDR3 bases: TGCGCCAGCAGCCAAGGCGCTTGGGACAATGAGCAGTTCTTC.

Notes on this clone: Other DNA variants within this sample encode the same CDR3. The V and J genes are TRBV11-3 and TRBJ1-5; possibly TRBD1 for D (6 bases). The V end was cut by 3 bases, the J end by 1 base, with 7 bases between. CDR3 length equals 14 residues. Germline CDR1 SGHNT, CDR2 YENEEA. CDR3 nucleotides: TGTGCCAGCAGCTTTGGACAGAGCAATCAGCCCCAGCATTTT. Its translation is CASSFGQSNQPQHF.

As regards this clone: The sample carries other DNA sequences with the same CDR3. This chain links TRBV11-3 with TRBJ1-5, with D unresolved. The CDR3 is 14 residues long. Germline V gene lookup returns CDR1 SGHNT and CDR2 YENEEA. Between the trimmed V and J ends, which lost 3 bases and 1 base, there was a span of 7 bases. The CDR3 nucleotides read TGTGCCAGCAGCTTTGGGCAGAGCAATCAGCCCCAGCATTTT. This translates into CASSFGQSNQPQHF.

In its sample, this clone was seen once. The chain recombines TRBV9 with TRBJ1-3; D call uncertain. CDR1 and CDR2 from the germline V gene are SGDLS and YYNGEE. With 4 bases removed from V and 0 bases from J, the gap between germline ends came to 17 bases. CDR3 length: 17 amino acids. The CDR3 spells CASSPARASRSGNTIYF. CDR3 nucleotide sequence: TGTGCCAGCAGCCCGGCGAGGGCCTCCCGCTCTGGAAACACCATATATTTT. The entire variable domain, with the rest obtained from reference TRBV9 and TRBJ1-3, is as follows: DSGVTQTPKHLITATGQRVTLRCSPRSGDLSVYWYQQSLDQGLQFLIQYYNGEERAKGNILERFSAQQFPDLHSELNLSSLELGDSALYFCASSPARASRSGNTIYFGEGSWLTVV.

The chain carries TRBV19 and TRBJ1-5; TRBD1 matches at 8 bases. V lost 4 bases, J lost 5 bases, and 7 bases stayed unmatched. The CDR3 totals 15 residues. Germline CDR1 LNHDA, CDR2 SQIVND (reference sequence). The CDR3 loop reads CASSTEGQVHQPQHF. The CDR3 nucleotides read TGTGCCAGTAGTACGGAGGGACAGGTTCATCAGCCCCAGCATTTT.

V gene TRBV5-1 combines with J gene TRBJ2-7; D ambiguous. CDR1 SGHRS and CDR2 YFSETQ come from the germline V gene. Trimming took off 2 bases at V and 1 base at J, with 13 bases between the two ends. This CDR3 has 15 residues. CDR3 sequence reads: CASSFRLGKSYEQYF. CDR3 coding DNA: TGCGCCAGCAGCTTTCGCCTGGGCAAATCCTACGAGCAGTACTTC.

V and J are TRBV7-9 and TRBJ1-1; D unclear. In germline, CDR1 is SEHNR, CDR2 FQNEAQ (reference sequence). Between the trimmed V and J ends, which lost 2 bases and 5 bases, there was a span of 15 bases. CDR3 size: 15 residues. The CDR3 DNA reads TGTGCCAGCAGCTTATCATCCGGTCAGAGAACTGAAGCTTTCTTT. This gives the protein CASSLSSGQRTEAFF. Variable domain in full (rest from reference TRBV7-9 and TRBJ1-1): DTGVSQNPRHKITKRGQNVTFRCDPISEHNRLYWYRQTLGQGPEFLTYFQNEAQLEKSRLLSDRFSAERPKGSFSTLEIQRTEQGDSAMYLCASSLSSGQRTEAFFGQGTRLTVV.

This CDR3 is CASSTGLAGGAGELFF. The CDR3 DNA reads TGTGCCAGCAGTACCGGACTAGCGGGGGGAGCCGGGGAGCTGTTTTTT. The chain couples TRBV27 to TRBJ2-2; 14 nucleotides line up with TRBD2. This CDR3 is 16 amino acids long. Germline CDR1 and CDR2: MNHEY and SMNVEV (reference sequence). The V segment lost 5 bases and the J segment 6 bases; nucleotides outside the gene matches: 5.

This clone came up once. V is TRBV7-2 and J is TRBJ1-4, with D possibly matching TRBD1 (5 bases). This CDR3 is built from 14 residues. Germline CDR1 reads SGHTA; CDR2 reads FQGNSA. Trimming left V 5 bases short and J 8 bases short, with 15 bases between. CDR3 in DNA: TGTGCCAGCAGCCCCGAGGGGCGTCGGGAAAAACTGTTTTTT. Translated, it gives CASSPEGRREKLFF.

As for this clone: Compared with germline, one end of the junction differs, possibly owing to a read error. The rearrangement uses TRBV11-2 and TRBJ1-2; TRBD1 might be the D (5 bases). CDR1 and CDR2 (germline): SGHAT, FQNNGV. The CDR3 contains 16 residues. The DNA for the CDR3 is TGCGCCAGCAGCCAAGATCGGTCGAGGGGTTGGTATGGCTACACCTTC. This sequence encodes CASSQDRSRGWYGYTF.

Written as DNA, the CDR3 is TGTGCCAGCAGTGAAGGGAGGGGCCGAGCCTACGAGCAGTACTTC. Its translation is CASSEGRGRAYEQYF. The chain has TRBV2 and TRBJ2-7; a weak D match, TRBD2 (6 bases). Looked up from germline, CDR1 is SNHLY and CDR2 is FYNNEI. This CDR3 comprises 15 residues. Trimming left V 1 base short and J 2 bases short, with 12 bases between.

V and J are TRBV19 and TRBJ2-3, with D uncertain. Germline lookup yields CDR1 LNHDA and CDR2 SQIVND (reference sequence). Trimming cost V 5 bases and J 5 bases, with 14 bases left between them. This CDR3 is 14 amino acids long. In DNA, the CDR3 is TGTGCCAGTAGTGGTCAGGAAATAATAGATACGCAGTATTTT. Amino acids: CASSGQEIIDTQYF.

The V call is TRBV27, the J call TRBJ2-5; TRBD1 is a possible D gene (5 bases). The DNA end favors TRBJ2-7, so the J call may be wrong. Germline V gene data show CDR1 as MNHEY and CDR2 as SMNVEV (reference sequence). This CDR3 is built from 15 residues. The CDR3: CASSLGAAFTYEQYF. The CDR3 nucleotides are TGTGCCAGCAGTTTAGGGGCCGCCTTCACCTACGAGCAGTACTTC.

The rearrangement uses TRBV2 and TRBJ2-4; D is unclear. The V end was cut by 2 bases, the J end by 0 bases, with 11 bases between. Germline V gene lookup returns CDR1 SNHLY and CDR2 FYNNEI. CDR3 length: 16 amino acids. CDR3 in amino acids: CASSEFGNLAKNIQYF. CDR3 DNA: TGTGCCAGCAGTGAATTTGGTAACTTAGCCAAAAACATTCAGTACTTC. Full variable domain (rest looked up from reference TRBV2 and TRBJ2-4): EPEVTQTPSHQVTQMGQEVILRCVPISNHLYFYWYRQILGQKVEFLVSFYNNEISEKSEIFDDQFSVERPDGSNFTLKIRSTKLEDSAMYFCASSEFGNLAKNIQYFGAGTRLSVL.

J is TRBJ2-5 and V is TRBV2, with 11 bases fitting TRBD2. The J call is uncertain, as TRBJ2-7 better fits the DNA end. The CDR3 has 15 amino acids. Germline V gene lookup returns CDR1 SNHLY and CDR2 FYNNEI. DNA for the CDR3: TGTGCCAGCAGGGGGACTAGCGGATTCTCCTACGAGCAGTACTTC. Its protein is CASRGTSGFSYEQYF.

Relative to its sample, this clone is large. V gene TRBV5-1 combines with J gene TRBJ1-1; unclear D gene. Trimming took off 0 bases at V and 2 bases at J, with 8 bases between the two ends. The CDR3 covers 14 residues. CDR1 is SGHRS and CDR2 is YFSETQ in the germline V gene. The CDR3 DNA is TGCGCCAGCAGCTTGGCCTCATTAAACACTGAAGCTTTCTTT. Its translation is CASSLASLNTEAFF.

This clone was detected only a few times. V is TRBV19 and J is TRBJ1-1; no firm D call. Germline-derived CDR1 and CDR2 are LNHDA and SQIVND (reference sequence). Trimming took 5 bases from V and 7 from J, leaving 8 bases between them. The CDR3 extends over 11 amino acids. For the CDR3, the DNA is TGTGCCAGTAGTCTAAGACGTGAAGCTTTCTTT. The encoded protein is CASSLRREAFF.

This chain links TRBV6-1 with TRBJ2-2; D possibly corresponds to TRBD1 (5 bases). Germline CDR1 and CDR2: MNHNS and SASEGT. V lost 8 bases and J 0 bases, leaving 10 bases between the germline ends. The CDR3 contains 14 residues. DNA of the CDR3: TGTGCCAGCTCCAGGGTTTCGAACACCGGGGAGCTGTTTTTT. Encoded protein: CASSRVSNTGELFF.

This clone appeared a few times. In DNA form, the CDR3 reads TGTGCCAGCAGCGCGGGGGGCACCTACTACGAGCAGTACTTC. Translating it yields CASSAGGTYYEQYF. The V call is TRBV7-9, the J call TRBJ2-7; 8 bases fit TRBD2. Trimming at V came to 5 bases and at J to 3 bases, leaving 6 bases not matched to a gene. This CDR3 contains 14 residues. Per the germline V gene, CDR1 is SEHNR and CDR2 is FQNEAQ (reference sequence).

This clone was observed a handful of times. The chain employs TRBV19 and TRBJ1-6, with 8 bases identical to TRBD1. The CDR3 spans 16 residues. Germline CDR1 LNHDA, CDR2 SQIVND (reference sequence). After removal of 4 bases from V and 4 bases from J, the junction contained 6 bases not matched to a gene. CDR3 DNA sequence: TGTGCCAGTAGTAACCTCCGACAGGGGTATAATTCACCCCTCCACTTT. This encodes CASSNLRQGYNSPLHF.

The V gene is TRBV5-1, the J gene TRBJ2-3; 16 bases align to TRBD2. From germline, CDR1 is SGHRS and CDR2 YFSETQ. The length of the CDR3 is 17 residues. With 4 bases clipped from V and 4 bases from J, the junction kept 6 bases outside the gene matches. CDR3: CASSPGTSGGAADTQYF. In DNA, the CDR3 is TGCGCCAGCAGCCCCGGGACTAGCGGGGGGGCGGCAGATACGCAGTATTTT.

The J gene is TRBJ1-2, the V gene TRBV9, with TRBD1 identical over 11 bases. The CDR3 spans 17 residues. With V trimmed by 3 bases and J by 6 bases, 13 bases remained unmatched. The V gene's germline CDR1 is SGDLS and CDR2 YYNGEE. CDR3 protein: CASSALADRGRWNGYTF. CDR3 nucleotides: TGTGCCAGCAGCGCCCTCGCGGACAGGGGGCGCTGGAATGGCTACACCTTC.

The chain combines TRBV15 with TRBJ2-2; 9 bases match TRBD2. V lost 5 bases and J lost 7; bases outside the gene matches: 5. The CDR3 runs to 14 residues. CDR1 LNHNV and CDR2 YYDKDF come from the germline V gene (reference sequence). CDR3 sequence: CATSAGGTGGELFF. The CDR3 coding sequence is TGTGCCACCAGCGCGGGGGGGACGGGCGGGGAGCTGTTTTTT. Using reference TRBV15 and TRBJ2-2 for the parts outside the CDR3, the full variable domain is DAMVIQNPRYQVTQFGKPVTLSCSQTLNHNVMYWYQQKSSQAPKLLFHYYDKDFNNEADTPDNFQSRRPNTSFCFLDIRSPGLGDTAMYLCATSAGGTGGELFFGEGSRLTVL.

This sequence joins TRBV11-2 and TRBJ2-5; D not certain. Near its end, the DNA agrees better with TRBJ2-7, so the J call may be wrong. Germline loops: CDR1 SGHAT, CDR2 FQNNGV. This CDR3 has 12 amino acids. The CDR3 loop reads CASSLVFGEQYF. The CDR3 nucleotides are TGTGCCAGCAGCTTAGTTTTCGGCGAGCAGTACTTC.

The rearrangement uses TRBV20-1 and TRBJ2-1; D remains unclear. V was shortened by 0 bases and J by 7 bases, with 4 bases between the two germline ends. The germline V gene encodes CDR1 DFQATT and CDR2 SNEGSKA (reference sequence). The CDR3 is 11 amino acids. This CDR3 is CSAREGNEQFF. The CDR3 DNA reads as TGCAGTGCTAGAGAGGGGAATGAGCAGTTCTTC.

CDR3 sequence (DNA): TGTGCCAGCAGCACCCCAGCCCGGTCCAGCACCCTGGACACCGGGGAGCTGTTTTTT. It encodes CASSTPARSSTLDTGELFF. The V and J genes are TRBV7-6 and TRBJ2-2; D unclear. The CDR3 is made up of 19 amino acids. The germline V and J ends were trimmed by 5 bases and 3 bases, with 25 bases remaining between them. Looked up from germline, CDR1 is SGHVS and CDR2 is FNYEAQ.

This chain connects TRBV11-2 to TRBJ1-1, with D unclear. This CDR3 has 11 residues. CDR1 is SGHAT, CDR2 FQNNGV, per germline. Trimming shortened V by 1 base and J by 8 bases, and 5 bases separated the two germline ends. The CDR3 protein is CASSLVREAFF. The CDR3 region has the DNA TGTGCCAGCAGCTTAGTCAGGGAAGCTTTCTTT.